The 28 T cell receptor beta chains below were found in one sample sequenced in a study of technical replicates of blood from a few donors. TCRdb's table, derived via immunoSEQ multiplex PCR, lists solely in-frame clones and lacks some. The sample has about 76,000 clones; about 91% are singletons. Sequenced material: T cells isolated from PBMCs. These receptors all come from a human donor in good health.

The rearrangement links TRBV30 to TRBJ2-7, with a weak D call TRBD1 (5 bases). Germline V gene data show CDR1 as GTSNPN and CDR2 as SVGIG (reference sequence). V shed 0 bases and J shed 2 bases, with 5 bases lying between them. This CDR3 is 12 amino acids long. CDR3 protein: CAWSVGAYEQYF. Written as DNA, the CDR3 is TGTGCCTGGAGTGTAGGGGCCTACGAGCAGTACTTC.

The table lists this clone with a few counts. V is TRBV7-9 and J is TRBJ2-2, with TRBD1 identical over 7 bases. Losses at the gene ends were 4 bases for V and 4 bases for J; bases not matched to a gene: 6. The CDR3 extends over 15 amino acids. CDR1 and CDR2 from the germline V gene are SEHNR and FQNEAQ (reference sequence). The CDR3 is CASSSPGQRTGELFF. For the CDR3, the DNA is TGTGCCAGCAGCTCGCCGGGACAGCGCACCGGGGAGCTGTTTTTT.

This clone has only one observation. The chain uses TRBV27 and TRBJ2-5, with 9 bases aligning to TRBD2. This CDR3 region has 15 residues. Looked up from germline, CDR1 is MNHEY and CDR2 is SMNVEV (reference sequence). J gave up 4 bases and V 3 bases, and 6 bases lay outside the gene matches. This CDR3 reads CASSFYSGSGETQYF. The CDR3 DNA follows: TGTGCCAGCAGTTTTTATAGCGGGAGTGGAGAGACCCAGTACTTC.

J is TRBJ2-2 and V is TRBV6-1, with 7 bases aligning to TRBD2. Losses at the gene ends were 1 base for V and 7 bases for J; bases not matched to a gene: 6. The CDR3 length is 15 residues. The V gene's germline CDR1 is MNHNS and CDR2 SASEGT. CDR3 nucleotide sequence: TGTGCCAGCAGTGAAGACGGGGGGTACGTCGGGGAGCTGTTTTTT. Translating it yields CASSEDGGYVGELFF.

The chain couples TRBV7-9 to TRBJ1-2; D may be TRBD1 (6 bases). The CDR3 sequence is 15 residues long. Between the trimmed V and J ends, which lost 1 base and 8 bases, there was a span of 17 bases. Looked up from germline, CDR1 is SEHNR and CDR2 is FQNEAQ (reference sequence). Written as DNA, the CDR3 is TGTGCCAGCAGCTTAGACTGGCGGGGGCTGGGAGGCTACACCTTC. The encoded protein is CASSLDWRGLGGYTF.

The chain combines TRBV4-1 with TRBJ2-2, with a weak D call TRBD1 (5 bases). Germline values: CDR1 MGHRA, CDR2 YSYEKL. With 0 bases removed from V and 2 bases from J, the gap between germline ends came to 10 bases. The CDR3 sequence is 16 residues long. CDR3 DNA sequence: TGCGCCAGCAGCCAAGACAGAGACAGCAACACCGGGGAGCTGTTTTTT. Amino acids: CASSQDRDSNTGELFF.

The J gene is TRBJ2-3, the V gene TRBV6-1, with a possible D match to TRBD1 (5 bases). Germline V gives CDR1 MNHNS, CDR2 SASEGT. Trimming left V 1 base short and J 1 base short, with 12 bases between. The CDR3 extends over 16 amino acids. The CDR3 DNA sequence: TGTGCCAGCAGTGAAGTGGTGACAGCTGGCACAGATACGCAGTATTTT. This sequence encodes CASSEVVTAGTDTQYF.

The CDR3, as DNA: TGCGCCAGCAGCCAAGGTTCGGGAACTTCAGCCACATCCTACGAGCAGTACTTC. Translating gives CASSQGSGTSATSYEQYF. V and J are TRBV4-1 and TRBJ2-7; weak D call: TRBD2 (5 bases). Per the germline V gene, CDR1 is MGHRA and CDR2 is YSYEKL. Trimming left V 1 base short and J 1 base short, with 20 bases between. The CDR3 loop spans 18 amino acids.

The V gene is TRBV19, the J gene TRBJ2-3; 7 bases agree with TRBD1. The length of the CDR3 is 13 residues. CDR1 is LNHDA and CDR2 is SQIVND in the germline V gene (reference sequence). V shed 4 bases, J shed 6 bases, and the junction held 4 bases outside the gene matches. The CDR3 reads CASSTRGSDTQYF. CDR3 DNA: TGTGCCAGTAGTACCAGGGGGAGTGATACGCAGTATTTT.

The chain combines TRBV10-3 with TRBJ2-7; 10 bases align to TRBD2. The CDR3 totals 15 residues. The V gene's germline CDR1 is ENHRY and CDR2 SYGVKD. V shed 5 bases, J shed 0 bases, and the junction held 4 bases outside the gene matches. The CDR3 here is CAISPGTSDSYEQYF. The CDR3 DNA reads as TGTGCCATCAGTCCCGGGACTAGCGACTCCTACGAGCAGTACTTC.

The CDR3 DNA follows: TGTGCCAGCAGTTACGGGACAGGGGATGTCTACGAGCAGTACTTC. It codes for CASSYGTGDVYEQYF. V gene TRBV27 combines with J gene TRBJ2-7; 10 positions match TRBD1. Unmatched junction bases numbered 6, after V lost 4 bases and J lost 3 bases. This CDR3 spans 15 amino acids. Germline V gene data show CDR1 as MNHEY and CDR2 as SMNVEV (reference sequence).

The chain links TRBV5-1 to TRBJ2-2; no clear D. This CDR3 has 14 residues. The V gene's germline CDR1 is SGHRS and CDR2 YFSETQ. V was cut by 0 bases and J by 4 bases, with 7 bases left in between. CDR3 nucleotide sequence: TGCGCCAGCAGCTTGGCCCACAGCACCGGGGAGCTGTTTTTT. As protein: CASSLAHSTGELFF.

V is TRBV28 and J is TRBJ2-3, with 7 nucleotides matching TRBD2. The germline V gene encodes CDR1 MDHEN and CDR2 SYDVKM. The CDR3 loop spans 15 amino acids. V shed 5 bases, J shed 1 base, and the junction held 6 bases outside the gene matches. In DNA form, the CDR3 reads TGTGCCAGCAGTCAAGCTAGCGGCGGCACAGATACGCAGTATTTT. Residues: CASSQASGGTDTQYF.

V usage is TRBV27 and J usage is TRBJ2-7, with 7 nucleotides matching TRBD1. Germline lookup yields CDR1 MNHEY and CDR2 SMNVEV (reference sequence). The CDR3 contains 14 residues. Unmatched junction bases numbered 8, after V lost 8 bases and J lost 1 base. This CDR3 reads CASFPGGRSYEQYF. Written as DNA, the CDR3 is TGTGCCAGCTTTCCAGGGGGTAGGTCCTACGAGCAGTACTTC.

The chain is built from TRBV4-1 and TRBJ2-5; 13 bases are shared with TRBD2. The V segment lost 2 bases and the J segment 3 bases; nucleotides outside the gene matches: 9. Germline loops: CDR1 MGHRA, CDR2 YSYEKL. CDR3 length equals 18 residues. DNA for the CDR3: TGCGCCAGCAGCCAACGACTAGCGGGGGGCTCCCCCGAAGAGACCCAGTACTTC. This sequence encodes CASSQRLAGGSPEETQYF.

The CDR3 DNA reads as TGCGCCAGCAGTGAAGGACTAGCGGGAGTTGGAGAGACCCAGTACTTC. Translating gives CASSEGLAGVGETQYF. This rearrangement joins TRBV10-1 to TRBJ2-5; TRBD2 matches 13 bases. The germline CDR1 and CDR2 sequences are WNHNN and SYGVQD (reference sequence). The CDR3 is 16 amino acids. V lost 3 bases and J lost 4; bases outside the gene matches: 5.

This sequence joins TRBV19 and TRBJ1-2, with TRBD1 identical over 9 bases. Germline-derived CDR1 and CDR2 are LNHDA and SQIVND (reference sequence). CDR3 length: 17 residues. The V segment lost 3 bases and the J segment 0 bases; nucleotides outside the gene matches: 8. CDR3 sequence: CASSIRGQGFPNYGYTF. For the CDR3, the DNA is TGTGCCAGTAGTATTCGGGGACAGGGCTTCCCTAACTATGGCTACACCTTC.

The J gene is TRBJ2-1, the V gene TRBV4-1; perhaps TRBD2 as D (5 bases). Trimming took 0 bases from V and 6 from J, leaving 9 bases between them. This CDR3 region has 14 residues. CDR1 and CDR2 from the germline V gene are MGHRA and YSYEKL. CDR3 nucleotide sequence: TGCGCCAGCAGCCAAGACCCGGGGTCCAATGAGCAGTTCTTC. Translating it yields CASSQDPGSNEQFF.

This clone was seen just once. This chain uses TRBV19 with TRBJ2-7; D is undetermined. The CDR3 is made up of 11 amino acids. Germline V gene sequence: CDR1 LNHDA, CDR2 SQIVND (reference sequence). Trimming stripped 5 bases from V and 4 bases from J, with 6 bases between. CDR3 protein: CASSPGYEQYF. Here the CDR3 DNA reads TGTGCCAGTAGTCCCGGGTACGAGCAGTACTTC.

The sample holds one count of this clone. This chain uses TRBV30 with TRBJ2-7; 8 nucleotides match TRBD1. The germline V gene encodes CDR1 GTSNPN and CDR2 SVGIG (reference sequence). V was pared by 2 bases and J by 3 bases, with 9 bases of the junction left unmatched. The CDR3 is 15 amino acids. The CDR3 DNA reads TGTGCCTGGAGTCCCGGGACAGGCGAACTCTACGAGCAGTACTTC. Its protein product is CAWSPGTGELYEQYF.

The V call is TRBV10-3, the J call TRBJ2-5; 10 bases agree with TRBD2. Germline CDR1 is ENHRY and CDR2 is SYGVKD. The CDR3 contains 19 residues. Trimming cost V 3 bases and J 1 base; bases outside gene matches: 14. CDR3 in amino acids: CAISESGLADGPFQETQYF. The CDR3 DNA follows: TGTGCCATCAGTGAATCCGGACTAGCGGACGGCCCTTTCCAAGAGACCCAGTACTTC.

The gene calls are TRBV2 and TRBJ2-7; D is possibly TRBD1 (6 bases). Trimming cost V 6 bases and J 6 bases, with 15 bases left between them. The CDR3 is made up of 13 amino acids. Germline values: CDR1 SNHLY, CDR2 FYNNEI. The CDR3 region is CASRSGTPIEQYF. CDR3 DNA: TGTGCCAGCAGATCCGGGACACCGATCGAGCAGTACTTC.

The chain employs TRBV19 and TRBJ1-4; perhaps TRBD1 as D (5 bases). The CDR3 has 15 amino acids. CDR1 LNHDA and CDR2 SQIVND come from the germline V gene (reference sequence). V lost 3 bases and J 5 bases, leaving 13 bases between the germline ends. The CDR3 nucleotides read TGTGCCAGTAGTATTAGGGGCCCAGGGAATGAAAAACTGTTTTTT. This gives the protein CASSIRGPGNEKLFF.

This CDR3 reads CASSSAGGGGNTIYF. The CDR3 DNA is TGTGCCAGCAGCTCCGCCGGGGGGGGCGGAAACACCATATATTTT. V gene TRBV5-4 combines with J gene TRBJ1-3; D possibly corresponds to TRBD1 (6 bases). The germline CDR1 and CDR2 sequences are SGHNT and YYREEE (reference sequence). The CDR3 has 15 residues. V lost 3 bases, J lost 4 bases, and 14 bases lay in between.

The V call is TRBV28, the J call TRBJ2-7, with 10 positions matching TRBD1. The germline V gene has CDR1 MDHEN and CDR2 SYDVKM. The CDR3 extends over 14 amino acids. Unmatched junction bases numbered 4, after V lost 5 bases and J lost 3 bases. CDR3 loop: CASSPGTGDYEQYF. The CDR3 DNA is TGTGCCAGCAGTCCCGGGACAGGGGACTACGAGCAGTACTTC. Using reference TRBV28 and TRBJ2-7 for the parts outside the CDR3, the full variable domain is DVKVTQSSRYLVKRTGEKVFLECVQDMDHENMFWYRQDPGLGLRLIYFSYDVKMKEKGDIPEGYSVSREKKERFSLILESASTNQTSMYLCASSPGTGDYEQYFGPGTRLTVT.

This rearrangement joins TRBV7-6 to TRBJ2-5, with D perhaps TRBD1 (7 bases). The CDR3 spans 17 residues. Per germline, CDR1 SGHVS and CDR2 FNYEAQ. V lost 1 base to trimming and J lost 0 bases, with 15 bases between them. For the CDR3, the DNA is TGTGCCAGCAGCTTAGAGGGGGCTAGCGCTAACCAAGAGACCCAGTACTTC. This encodes CASSLEGASANQETQYF.

The chain recombines TRBV11-2 with TRBJ1-5, with TRBD1 identical over 7 bases. There are 15 residues in the CDR3. Trimming at V came to 5 bases and at J to 5 bases, leaving 9 bases not matched to a gene. Germline V gene lookup returns CDR1 SGHAT and CDR2 FQNNGV. The CDR3 coding sequence is TGTGCCAGCAGCCGACACAGGGGTCGGGATCAGCCCCAGCATTTT. As protein: CASSRHRGRDQPQHF.

This chain joins TRBV4-1 and TRBJ2-3; a possible D gene is TRBD2 (6 bases). Deletions cut 3 bases from V and 2 bases from J, with 12 bases between. The germline gives CDR1 MGHRA, CDR2 YSYEKL. The CDR3 has 15 amino acids. The chain's CDR3 is CASSQMGLNTDTQYF. In DNA form, the CDR3 reads TGCGCCAGCAGCCAGATGGGACTTAACACAGATACGCAGTATTTT.